The rows below give T cell receptor beta chains drawn from one sample of a study of identical twins. One entry per CDR3 protein, called by TCRdb with MiXCR from the 5' RACE reads. The repertoire has over 550,000 distinct CDR3 sequences, around 7.4% of them found once; the top ten carry 1.6%. The same data also went into a second study, on yellow fever vaccine responses in identical twins.

Sequenced: PBMCs. The receptors stem from a woman aged 18 to 35 in good health. Each CDR3 is given with its conserved first and last residue. A D gene is named only where the DNA matches it firmly. Clone size is stated in some rows and not others, as once, few, many or a class when expanded.

D	V	J	size	DNA	CDR3
.	TRBV12-3/TRBV12-4	TRBJ2-5	many	TGTGCCAGCAGTTCCCTCAAGGAGACCCAGTACTTC	CASSSLKETQYF
.	TRBV2	TRBJ2-1	few	TGTGCCAGCAGTGAAAACGCTGAGCAGTTCTTC	CASSENAEQFF
.	TRBV11-1	TRBJ2-1	few	TGTGCCAGCAGCCCGGGATTTGAGCAGTTCTTC	CASSPGFEQFF
TRBD1	TRBV7-9	TRBJ1-2	.	TGTGCCAGCAGCTCCGACAGGGGAAAAGCGGGCTACACCTTC	CASSSDRGKAGYTF
.	TRBV18	TRBJ2-7	.	TGTGCCAGCTCACCAGCTACAGTCGGGAGCTCCTACGAGCAGTACTTC	CASSPATVGSSYEQYF
TRBD1	TRBV10-3	TRBJ1-6	.	TGTGCCATCAGTCTAGGACAGGGGGGAAGTAATTCACCCCTCCACTTT	CAISLGQGGSNSPLHF
.	TRBV7-9	TRBJ2-7	.	TGTGCCAGCAGCTACAGGGCCGAGCAGTACTTC	CASSYRAEQYF
TRBD1	TRBV10-3	TRBJ2-3	few	TGTGCCATCGCGGGACAGGGCACAGATACGCAGTATTTT	CAIAGQGTDTQYF
TRBD1	TRBV2	TRBJ2-7	.	TGTGCCAGCAGAACCGGGACAGGGTCCTACGAGCAGTACTTC	CASRTGTGSYEQYF
.	TRBV21-1	TRBJ2-5	once	TGTGCCAGCTGCAAAGAGATGGGATCTCGAGAGACCCAGTACTTC	CASCKEMGSRETQYF
.	TRBV27	TRBJ2-1	.	TGTGCCAGCAGTTTGGAGGGGCTAGCGCGTTTCCCCAATGAGCAGTTCTTC	CASSLEGLARFPNEQFF